A single sample is the source of the 10 T cell receptor beta chains below, sequenced in a study of blood T cell repertoires in COVID-19. The protocol was immunoSEQ multiplex PCR, while the TCRdb copy is restricted to in-frame clones and leaves out a portion. The top ten hold 3.9% of the sample, which has about 350,000 clones, approximately 89% seen once. The source material was peripheral blood. These receptors originate from a woman aged 60-75 years with COVID-19, enrolled during active disease.

The CDR3 DNA reads TGCGCCAGCAGCTTGAATGACAGGGGTTCACCCCTCCACTTT. It yields the protein CASSLNDRGSPLHF. The chain carries TRBV5-1 and TRBJ1-6, with 8 bases aligning to TRBD1. The length of the CDR3 is 14 residues. Trimming cost V 1 base and J 9 bases; bases outside gene matches: 3. The germline V gene has CDR1 SGHRS and CDR2 YFSETQ.

In regard to this clone: The junction does not match germline at one end; this may be a read error. CDR3 amino acids: CAWSHADGGFLNF. The CDR3 nucleotides are TGTGCCTGGTCTCATGCAGACGGGGGGTTTTTGAATTTT. The chain is built from TRBV30 and TRBJ1-5, with D possibly matching TRBD1 (5 bases). CDR1 and CDR2 (germline): GTSNPN, SVGIG (reference sequence). The CDR3 is made up of 13 amino acids. Full variable domain (missing parts from reference TRBV30 and TRBJ1-5): SQTIHQWPATLVQPVGSPLSLECTVEGTSNPNLYWYRQAAGRGLQLLFYSVGIGQISSEVPQNLSASRPQDRQFILSSKKLLLSDSGFYLCAWSHADGGFLNFGDGTRLSIL.

The genes are TRBV18 and TRBJ1-4; the D gene is possibly TRBD1 (6 bases). The CDR3 runs 14 residues. The germline CDR1 and CDR2 sequences are KGHSH and LQKENI. V dropped 4 bases and J dropped 3 bases, with 9 bases sitting between them. The DNA for the CDR3 is TGTGCCAGCTCACTCGGACAGTCTAATGAAAAACTGTTTTTT. It encodes CASSLGQSNEKLFF.

This CDR3 is CASSQSNRVRSNEKLFF. CDR3 coding DNA: TGCGCCAGCAGTCAATCAAACAGGGTTCGGTCTAATGAAAAACTGTTTTTT. The V and J genes are TRBV23-1 and TRBJ1-4; TRBD1 might be the D (6 bases). TRBV23-1 is assigned to the ORF class and has an uncertain function. V lost 0 bases and J 3 bases, leaving 14 bases between the germline ends. CDR3 length: 17 residues.

The V call is TRBV5-1, the J call TRBJ2-7, with 7 nucleotides matching TRBD1. Unmatched junction bases numbered 5, after V lost 3 bases and J lost 2 bases. This CDR3 comprises 14 residues. The germline V gene has CDR1 SGHRS and CDR2 YFSETQ. CDR3 region: CASSSGTAAYEQYF. CDR3 sequence (DNA): TGCGCCAGCAGCTCCGGGACAGCGGCCTACGAGCAGTACTTC. The full variable domain, completed using reference TRBV5-1 and TRBJ2-7, is KAGVTQTPRYLIKTRGQQVTLSCSPISGHRSVSWYQQTPGQGLQFLFEYFSETQRNKGNFPGRFSGRQFSNSRSEMNVSTLELGDSALYLCASSSGTAAYEQYFGPGTRLTVT.

This chain links TRBV18 with TRBJ1-1; TRBD1 matches at 9 bases. The trim removed 5 bases at V and 5 bases at J, leaving 6 bases unmatched. Germline CDR1 reads KGHSH; CDR2 reads LQKENI. The CDR3 sequence is 14 residues long. As DNA, the CDR3 is TGTGCCAGCTCATCTACCGGGACAGGGACTGAAGCTTTCTTT. Translating gives CASSSTGTGTEAFF. The full variable domain, rest sourced from reference TRBV18 and TRBJ1-1, is NAGVMQNPRHLVRRRGQEARLRCSPMKGHSHVYWYRQLPEEGLKFMVYLQKENIIDESGMPKERFSAEFPKEGPSILRIQQVVRGDSAAYFCASSSTGTGTEAFFGQGTRLTVV.

The V call is TRBV21-1, the J call TRBJ1-1; TRBD1 is the table's D call and was not checked against the DNA. TRBV21-1 is flagged as a pseudogene. This CDR3 spans 14 amino acids. The CDR3 bases are TGTGCCAGCAGCAAAGAGGGGGTGAACACTGAAGCTTTCTTT. Its translation: CASSKEGVNTEAFF.

The gene calls are TRBV6-1 and TRBJ1-3; 7 nucleotides agree with TRBD1. The germline V gene has CDR1 MNHNS and CDR2 SASEGT. This CDR3 is 17 amino acids long. V lost 4 bases and J lost 3; bases outside the gene matches: 12. For the CDR3, the DNA is TGTGCCAGCAGTGGCGGACAGGCTGGAGCTTATGGAAACACCATATATTTT. Translated, it gives CASSGGQAGAYGNTIYF.

J is TRBJ2-7 and V is TRBV30; D might be TRBD2 (6 bases). Trimming stripped 3 bases from V and 6 bases from J, with 12 bases between. The V gene's germline CDR1 is GTSNPN and CDR2 SVGIG (reference sequence). The CDR3 extends over 12 amino acids. CDR3 DNA sequence: TGTGCCTGGAGGGGGCGGGAATTCGAGCAGTACTTC. As protein: CAWRGREFEQYF.

V usage is TRBV9 and J usage is TRBJ2-2; 10 bases line up with TRBD1. This CDR3 contains 15 residues. J gave up 7 bases and V 4 bases, and 7 bases lay outside the gene matches. Germline CDR1 and CDR2: SGDLS and YYNGEE. The CDR3 DNA is TGTGCCAGCAGCACCAGACAGGGGGCGGTCGGGGAGCTGTTTTTT. Protein: CASSTRQGAVGELFF.